This T cell receptor (beta chain) emerged from a study of blood T cells in healthy people across ages. For the second PCR, which ran for roughly 6 to 11 cycles, a sample-barcoded 5' primer and a J-beta primer mix were used. TCRdb called the 5' RACE reads again in MiXCR, with one record for every CDR3 protein. Here the sample spans 650,000 to 1,000,000 distinct CDR3 sequences, under 40% being singletons. In its sample, this clonotype was seen a few times. Germline CDR1 SGHTA, CDR2 FQGNSA. The CDR3 consists of 14 residues. The germline V and J ends were trimmed by 6 bases and 4 bases, with 16 bases remaining between them. Drawn from each donor were 7.5 to 10 milliliters of peripheral blood.

This TCR was sampled from a man aged 18 to 30 in good health. The sequencing input was blood. The chain joins TRBV7-2 to TRBJ2-7, with D unclear. The CDR3 bases are TGTGCCAGCAGTCAACGAGGTACCAATTACGAGCAGTACTTC. The encoded protein is CASSQRGTNYEQYF.